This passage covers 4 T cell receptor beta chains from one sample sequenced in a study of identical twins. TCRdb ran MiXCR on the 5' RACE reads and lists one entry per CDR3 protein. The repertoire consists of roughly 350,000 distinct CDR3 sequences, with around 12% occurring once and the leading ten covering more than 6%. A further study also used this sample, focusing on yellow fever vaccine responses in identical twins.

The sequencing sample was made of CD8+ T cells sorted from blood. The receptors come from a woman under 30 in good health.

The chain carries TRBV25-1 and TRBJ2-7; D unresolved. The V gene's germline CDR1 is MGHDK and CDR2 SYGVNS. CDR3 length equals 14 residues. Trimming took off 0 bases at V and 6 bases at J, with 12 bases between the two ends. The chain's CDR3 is CASSEYGRRAEQYF. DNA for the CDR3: TGTGCCAGCAGTGAATACGGCAGGCGAGCCGAGCAGTACTTC.

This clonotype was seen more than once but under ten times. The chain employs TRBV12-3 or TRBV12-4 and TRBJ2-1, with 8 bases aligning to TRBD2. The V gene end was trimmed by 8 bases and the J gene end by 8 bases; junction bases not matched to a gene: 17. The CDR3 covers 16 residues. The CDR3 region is CASSYGGGGYHDEQFF. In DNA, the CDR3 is TGTGCCAGCTCGTACGGGGGCGGGGGGTATCATGATGAGCAGTTCTTC.

The CDR3 DNA reads TGTGCCAGCAGTCGATCTGACAGACCCTACGAGCAGTACGTC. Translation: CASSRSDRPYEQYV. This chain links TRBV27 with TRBJ2-7, with a weak D call TRBD1 (5 bases). The ends were cut back, 5 bases at V and 2 bases at J, with 13 bases in the middle. Germline-derived CDR1 and CDR2 are MNHEY and SMNVEV (reference sequence). The CDR3 runs 14 residues.

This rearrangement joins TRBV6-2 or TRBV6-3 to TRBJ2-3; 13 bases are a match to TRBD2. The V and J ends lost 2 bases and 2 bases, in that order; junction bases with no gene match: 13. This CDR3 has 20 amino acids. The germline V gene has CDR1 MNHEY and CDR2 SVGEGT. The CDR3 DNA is TGTGCCAGCAGTTACCACTCTGGACTAGCGGGGGCGCCTTACACAGATACGCAGTATTTT. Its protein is CASSYHSGLAGAPYTDTQYF.